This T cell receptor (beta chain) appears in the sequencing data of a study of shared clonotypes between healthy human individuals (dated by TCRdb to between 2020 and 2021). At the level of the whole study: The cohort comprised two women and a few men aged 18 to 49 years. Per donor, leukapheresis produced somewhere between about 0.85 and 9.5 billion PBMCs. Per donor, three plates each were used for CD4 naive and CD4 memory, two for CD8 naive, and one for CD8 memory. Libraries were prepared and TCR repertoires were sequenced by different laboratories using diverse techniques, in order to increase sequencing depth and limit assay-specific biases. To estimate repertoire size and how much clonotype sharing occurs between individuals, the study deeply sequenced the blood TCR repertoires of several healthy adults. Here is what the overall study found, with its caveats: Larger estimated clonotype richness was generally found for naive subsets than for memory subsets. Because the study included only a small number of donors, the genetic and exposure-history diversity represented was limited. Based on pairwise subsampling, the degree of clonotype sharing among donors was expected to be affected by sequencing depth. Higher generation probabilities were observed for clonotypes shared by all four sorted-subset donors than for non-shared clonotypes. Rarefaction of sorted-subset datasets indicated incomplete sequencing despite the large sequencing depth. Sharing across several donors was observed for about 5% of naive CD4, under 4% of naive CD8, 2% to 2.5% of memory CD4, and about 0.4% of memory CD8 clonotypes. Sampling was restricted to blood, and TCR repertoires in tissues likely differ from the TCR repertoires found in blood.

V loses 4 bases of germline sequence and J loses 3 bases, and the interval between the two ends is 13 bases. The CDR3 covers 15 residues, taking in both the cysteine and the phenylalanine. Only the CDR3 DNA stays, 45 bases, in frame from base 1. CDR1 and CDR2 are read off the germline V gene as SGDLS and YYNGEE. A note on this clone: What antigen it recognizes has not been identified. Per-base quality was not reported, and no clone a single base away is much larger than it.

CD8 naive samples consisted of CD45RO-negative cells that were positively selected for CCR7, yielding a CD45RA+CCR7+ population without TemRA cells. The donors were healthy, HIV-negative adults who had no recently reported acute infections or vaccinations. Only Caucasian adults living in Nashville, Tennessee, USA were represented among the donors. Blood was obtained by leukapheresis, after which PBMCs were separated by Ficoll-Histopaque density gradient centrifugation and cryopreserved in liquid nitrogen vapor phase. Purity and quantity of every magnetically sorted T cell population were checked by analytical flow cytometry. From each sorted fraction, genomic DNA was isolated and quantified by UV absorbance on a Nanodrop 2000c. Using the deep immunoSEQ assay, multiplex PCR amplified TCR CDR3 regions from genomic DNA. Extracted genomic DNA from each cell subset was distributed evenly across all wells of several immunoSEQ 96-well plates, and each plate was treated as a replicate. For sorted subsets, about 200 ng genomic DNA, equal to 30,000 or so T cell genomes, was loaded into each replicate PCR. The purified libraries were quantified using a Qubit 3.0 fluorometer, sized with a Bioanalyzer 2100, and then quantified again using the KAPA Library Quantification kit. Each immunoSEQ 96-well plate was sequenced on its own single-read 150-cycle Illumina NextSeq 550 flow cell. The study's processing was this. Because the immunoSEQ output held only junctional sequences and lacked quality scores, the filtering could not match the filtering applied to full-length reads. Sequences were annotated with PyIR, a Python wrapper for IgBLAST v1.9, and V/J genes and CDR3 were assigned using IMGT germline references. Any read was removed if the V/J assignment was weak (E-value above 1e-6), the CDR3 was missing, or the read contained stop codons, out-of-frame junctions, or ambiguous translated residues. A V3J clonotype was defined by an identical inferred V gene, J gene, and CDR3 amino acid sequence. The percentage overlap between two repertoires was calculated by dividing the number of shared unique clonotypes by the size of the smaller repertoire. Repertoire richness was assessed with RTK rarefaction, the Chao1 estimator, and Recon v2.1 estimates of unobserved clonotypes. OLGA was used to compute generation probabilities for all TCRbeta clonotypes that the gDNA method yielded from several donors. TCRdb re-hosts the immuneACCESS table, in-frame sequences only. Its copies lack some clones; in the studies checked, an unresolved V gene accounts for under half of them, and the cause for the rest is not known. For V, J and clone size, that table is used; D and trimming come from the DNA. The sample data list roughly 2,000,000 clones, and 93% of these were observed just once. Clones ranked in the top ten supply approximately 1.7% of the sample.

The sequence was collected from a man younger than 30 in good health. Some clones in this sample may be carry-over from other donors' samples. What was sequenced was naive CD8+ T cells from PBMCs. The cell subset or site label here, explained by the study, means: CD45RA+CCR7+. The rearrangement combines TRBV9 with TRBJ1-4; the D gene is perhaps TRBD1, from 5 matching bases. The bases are TGTGCCAGCAGCCCCCACCAAGGGGCTAATGAAAAACTGTTTTTT. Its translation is CASSPHQGANEKLFF.